The 18 T cell receptor beta chains in this list originate from one sample, sequenced in a study of T cell repertoires in cytomegalovirus infection. From the reads, TCRdb called clonotypes with MiXCR, one entry per CDR3 protein. The table has roughly 500,000 distinct CDR3 sequences, roughly a third seen once. Their recognized antigens are unknown. Sequencing used cultured PBMCs, obtained from culture after CMV antigen stimulation. These receptors were collected from a human donor in good health (CMV status not recorded). Some clones in this sample may be carry-over from other donors' samples.

V usage is TRBV7-9 and J usage is TRBJ1-1, with TRBD1 identical over 7 bases. V lost 4 bases, J lost 7 bases, and 12 bases stayed unmatched. CDR1 and CDR2 (germline): SEHNR, FQNEAQ (reference sequence). This CDR3 is built from 15 residues. The CDR3 sequence is CASSYHRAGGGEAFF. The CDR3 DNA reads as TGTGCCAGCAGCTACCACAGGGCAGGGGGGGGTGAAGCTTTCTTT.

The chain uses TRBV7-2 and TRBJ1-6, with D uncertain. Germline V gives CDR1 SGHTA, CDR2 FQGNSA. The V end lost 4 bases, the J end lost 10 bases, and 11 bases lay between the germline ends. There are 13 residues in the CDR3. The CDR3 nucleotides are TGTGCCAGCAGCTCCCTCAGGTGGTCACCCCTCCACTTT. As protein: CASSSLRWSPLHF.

CDR3 protein: CAISEDGGNTEAFF. The CDR3 DNA sequence: TGTGCCATCAGTGAGGATGGAGGTAACACTGAAGCTTTCTTT. J is TRBJ1-1 and V is TRBV10-3; D remains unclear. The CDR3 totals 14 residues. CDR1 is ENHRY, CDR2 SYGVKD, per germline. Trimming pared 2 bases from V and 2 bases from J, leaving 9 bases between.

The chain joins TRBV4-2 to TRBJ2-1, with TRBD2 matching 8 bases. CDR3 size: 14 residues. Germline V gene sequence: CDR1 LGHNA, CDR2 YNFKEQ. The V and J ends lost 1 base and 7 bases, in that order; junction bases with no gene match: 3. DNA of the CDR3: TGTGCCAGCAGCCAAGTAGGGACTAGGAATGAGCAGTTCTTC. This sequence encodes CASSQVGTRNEQFF.

This clonotype was picked up a small number of times. The chain employs TRBV4-3 and TRBJ1-4, with a tentative D call TRBD1 (5 bases). In germline, CDR1 is LGHNA, CDR2 YSLEER. The CDR3 has 17 amino acids. Trimming cost V 0 bases and J 10 bases, with 21 bases left between them. The CDR3 sequence is CASSQDPPGTRSAKLFF. The CDR3 DNA is TGCGCCAGCAGCCAAGATCCGCCCGGGACCAGGTCAGCAAAACTGTTTTTT.

CDR3 sequence: CASSFRTSSTDTQYF. The CDR3 coding sequence is TGTGCCAGCAGCTTCCGGACTAGCAGCACAGATACGCAGTATTTT. The V call is TRBV7-2, the J call TRBJ2-3; 8 bases map to TRBD2. The CDR3 is 15 residues long. The V gene's germline CDR1 is SGHTA and CDR2 FQGNSA. V gave up 3 bases and J gave up 0 bases; unmatched junction bases: 2.

The chain links TRBV29-1 to TRBJ1-1; D gene unclear. V lost 4 bases and J 6 bases, leaving 18 bases between the germline ends. CDR3 length equals 14 residues. Per germline, CDR1 SQVTM and CDR2 ANQGSEA. In DNA form, the CDR3 reads TGCAGCGTTGTCTTTGGACCTTCCCATCCTGAAGCTTTCTTT. As protein: CSVVFGPSHPEAFF.

The J gene is TRBJ1-2, the V gene TRBV27; D ambiguous. V lost 9 bases and J lost 1, with 36 bases in between. CDR3 length: 21 amino acids. Germline V gene lookup returns CDR1 MNHEY and CDR2 SMNVEV (reference sequence). The CDR3 nucleotides read TGTGCCAGACTTGACCCGGACCCCCCCGAATTCGGCGCGAAGATTAACTATGGCTACACCTTC. It encodes CARLDPDPPEFGAKINYGYTF.

The sample holds a few counts of this clonotype. The chain links TRBV10-3 to TRBJ2-1; 10 nucleotides align to TRBD2. The CDR3 totals 14 residues. Germline values: CDR1 ENHRY, CDR2 SYGVKD. J was trimmed by 6 bases and V by 7 bases; bases with no gene match: 6. This CDR3 is CAIKGLANTNEQFF. The DNA for the CDR3 is TGTGCCATCAAGGGACTAGCGAATACCAATGAGCAGTTCTTC.

V and J are TRBV6-5 and TRBJ2-3, with D perhaps matching TRBD2 (6 bases). This CDR3 region has 14 residues. The ends were cut back, 6 bases at V and 5 bases at J, with 15 bases in the middle. Germline V gene lookup returns CDR1 MNHEY and CDR2 SVGAGI. The DNA of the CDR3 is TGTGCCAGCAGCTCGGGAGCGGGTAGAGATACGCAGTATTTT. Protein product: CASSSGAGRDTQYF.

J is TRBJ2-5 and V is TRBV10-3; D is perhaps TRBD2 (6 bases). The CDR3 runs 14 residues. Per the germline V gene, CDR1 is ENHRY and CDR2 is SYGVKD. The ends were cut back, 3 bases at V and 5 bases at J, with 13 bases in the middle. For the CDR3, the DNA is TGTGCCATCAGTGAAAGTCGGGAGTTGGAGACCCAGTACTTC. Residues: CAISESRELETQYF.

The chain recombines TRBV5-4 with TRBJ2-5, with 13 positions matching TRBD2. J gave up 7 bases and V 4 bases, and 4 bases lay outside the gene matches. This CDR3 has 14 residues. Germline loops: CDR1 SGHNT, CDR2 YYREEE (reference sequence). CDR3 sequence reads: CASSPGLAGRTQYF. Written as DNA, the CDR3 is TGTGCCAGCAGCCCGGGACTAGCGGGACGGACCCAGTACTTC.

J is TRBJ2-5 and V is TRBV24-1; no clear D gene. In germline, CDR1 is KGHDR, CDR2 SFDVKD. CDR3 size: 12 residues. The V end was cut by 3 bases, the J end by 4 bases, with 5 bases between. The CDR3 DNA follows: TGTGCCACCAGTGATCCCGTAGAGACCCAGTACTTC. This encodes CATSDPVETQYF.

This clonotype came up a few times. The chain employs TRBV2 and TRBJ2-7; either TRBD1 or TRBD2 may fit D (5 bases each). This CDR3 region has 14 residues. Germline V gene sequence: CDR1 SNHLY, CDR2 FYNNEI. The V gene lost 4 bases and the J gene lost 3 bases, with 13 bases spanning the gap. In nucleotides, the CDR3 is TGTGCCAGCAGTGCCCGGGACGGAGTCTACGAGCAGTACTTC. As protein: CASSARDGVYEQYF.

The J gene is TRBJ2-1, the V gene TRBV7-2, with unresolved D. This CDR3 contains 13 residues. The V end lost 3 bases, the J end lost 5 bases, and 8 bases lay between the germline ends. Germline V gene lookup returns CDR1 SGHTA and CDR2 FQGNSA. The CDR3: CASSFGENNEQFF. DNA for the CDR3: TGTGCCAGCAGCTTCGGAGAAAACAATGAGCAGTTCTTC. Drawing the rest from reference TRBV7-2 and TRBJ2-1, the complete variable domain is GAGVSQSPSNKVTEKGKDVELRCDPISGHTALYWYRQSLGQGLEFLIYFQGNSAPDKSGLPSDRFSAERTGGSVSTLTIQRTQQEDSAVYLCASSFGENNEQFFGPGTRLTVL.

The chain links TRBV11-2 to TRBJ2-5, with TRBD1 matching over 9 bases. J was trimmed by 2 bases and V by 6 bases; bases with no gene match: 10. The germline V gene has CDR1 SGHAT and CDR2 FQNNGV. This CDR3 has 16 amino acids. This chain's CDR3 is CASRDRGAEGQETQYF. In DNA form, the CDR3 reads TGTGCCAGCAGGGACAGGGGTGCCGAGGGGCAAGAGACCCAGTACTTC.

The rearrangement links TRBV7-9 to TRBJ1-1; D possibly corresponds to TRBD1 (6 bases). The CDR3 consists of 16 residues. Looked up from germline, CDR1 is SEHNR and CDR2 is FQNEAQ (reference sequence). The V end lost 2 bases, the J end lost 4 bases, and 17 bases lay between the germline ends. The CDR3 sequence is CASSLTPRQGRTEAFF. For the CDR3, the DNA is TGTGCCAGCAGCTTAACCCCCCGGCAGGGGCGCACTGAAGCTTTCTTT.

The chain couples TRBV12-3 or TRBV12-4 to TRBJ1-2; no definite D call. The V end was cut by 4 bases, the J end by 4 bases, with 7 bases between. CDR3 length: 12 amino acids. The CDR3 sequence: CASSSVPYGYTF. The CDR3 nucleotides are TGTGCCAGCAGTTCGGTCCCCTATGGCTACACCTTC.